What follows describes a single T cell receptor (beta chain). No antigen is known for it. The data are from a study of blood T cells in healthy people across ages. Notes on the study in general: Leaving the PBMCs unsorted stopped any conclusive comparison of naive versus antigen-experienced cells. Higher naive T cell percentage went strongly together with higher TCR beta diversity.

Next came a second PCR, run for roughly 7 to 12 cycles, which used a sample-barcoded 5' primer along with a J-beta primer mix. All samples yielded 2.5 million or more CDR3-containing paired-end reads. A single record per CDR3 protein comes from TCRdb applying MiXCR to the 5' RACE reads. The table shows 1,800,000 or so distinct CDR3 sequences, with about two fifths occurring only once. Russia was home to the donors, healthy Caucasian individuals aged about 6 to 90. The germline V gene has CDR1 DFQATT and CDR2 SNEGSKA (reference sequence). This CDR3 is 13 amino acids long. V lost 1 base and J 5 bases, leaving 11 bases between the germline ends.

This clonotype originated in a human donor in good health. V gene TRBV20-1 combines with J gene TRBJ1-2, with D hard to call. Material for sequencing was blood. CDR3 in DNA: TGCAGTGCTAGAGTCGGGCAGGTTTATGGCTACACCTTC. It is translated as CSARVGQVYGYTF.